The 22 T cell receptor beta chains listed next were all sequenced from one sample in a study of Ad26.COV2.S vaccination and SARS-CoV-2 variants. Treatment defined: over 15 received Ad26.COV2.S at low or high dose, single or two shots; several received placebo; per-sample allocation not given. It was on day 63 after the first vaccine or placebo injection that samples were taken. Generated by immunoSEQ multiplex PCR, the TCRdb table keeps only in-frame clones and is missing some. The sample consists of around 420,000 clones, more than 75% of them appearing once. Sequenced material: peripheral blood, taken in a trial of Ad26.COV2.S vaccine versus placebo. The receptors stem from a person between 18 and 65 years old who received the Ad26.COV2.S COVID-19 vaccine or a placebo.

V usage is TRBV19 and J usage is TRBJ2-3, with D possibly being TRBD2 (6 bases). Germline CDR1 LNHDA, CDR2 SQIVND (reference sequence). The CDR3 loop spans 16 amino acids. V lost 1 base and J 2 bases, leaving 13 bases between the germline ends. In DNA, the CDR3 is TGTGCCAGTAGTATAGCTGTCAGCGGGTACACAGATACGCAGTATTTT. This sequence encodes CASSIAVSGYTDTQYF.

This chain uses TRBV19 with TRBJ2-1; D not resolved. This CDR3 has 15 residues. The germline V and J ends were trimmed by 3 bases and 2 bases, with 11 bases remaining between them. From germline, CDR1 is LNHDA and CDR2 SQIVND (reference sequence). The CDR3 spells CASSIPGLTYNEQFF. CDR3 nucleotide sequence: TGTGCCAGTAGTATCCCCGGCCTTACCTACAATGAGCAGTTCTTC.

The CDR3 coding sequence is TGTGCTAGTGGTTTGGACGGCCCTAGCGGGGGTGGGGATACGCAGTATTTT. The encoded protein is CASGLDGPSGGGDTQYF. J is TRBJ2-3 and V is TRBV12-5; 10 bases fit TRBD2. The ends lost 1 base at V and 6 bases at J; junction bases unmatched: 10. The CDR3 is 17 residues long. CDR1 and CDR2 from the germline V gene are LGHNT and FRNRAP.

The chain combines TRBV6-6 with TRBJ1-5, with TRBD1 identical over 7 bases. This CDR3 has 16 amino acids. The germline V gene has CDR1 MNHNY and CDR2 SVGAGI (reference sequence). V lost 6 bases, J lost 5 bases, and 13 bases stayed unmatched. The CDR3 spells CASRRGGGHRYQPQHF. DNA of the CDR3: TGTGCCAGCAGACGGGGAGGGGGCCATAGGTATCAGCCCCAGCATTTT.

The V gene is TRBV30, the J gene TRBJ1-3; possible D gene TRBD1, 5 bases. Between the trimmed V and J ends, which lost 1 base and 0 bases, there was a span of 7 bases. Looked up from germline, CDR1 is GTSNPN and CDR2 is SVGIG (reference sequence). The CDR3 runs 14 residues. The CDR3 sequence is CAWSEGLSGNTIYF. As DNA, the CDR3 is TGTGCCTGGAGTGAGGGGCTCTCTGGAAACACCATATATTTT.

The CDR3 region is CASSFGGPNTDTQYF. CDR3 DNA: TGTGCCAGCAGCTTTGGGGGCCCTAACACAGATACGCAGTATTTT. The rearrangement joins TRBV7-3 to TRBJ2-3; D is perhaps TRBD1 (6 bases). Per germline, CDR1 SGHTA and CDR2 FQGTGA. The V end was cut by 3 bases, the J end by 2 bases, with 12 bases between. The length of the CDR3 is 15 residues.

The V and J genes are TRBV11-2 and TRBJ1-2, with 7 bases aligning to TRBD1. The CDR3 runs to 14 residues. V trimming: 5 bases; J trimming: 2 bases; junction bases outside the gene matches: 5. Per germline, CDR1 SGHAT and CDR2 FQNNGV. The CDR3 bases are TGTGCCAGCAGCCCCGGGACAGCCAACTATGGCTACACCTTC. Its protein product is CASSPGTANYGYTF.

The chain combines TRBV3-1 (or the pseudogene TRBV3-2) with TRBJ2-3; 16 bases are a match to TRBD2. The CDR3 runs to 19 residues. V shed 0 bases and J 0 bases; nucleotides not matched to a gene: 3. Per germline, CDR1 LGHDT and CDR2 YNNKEL (reference sequence). The CDR3 DNA is TGTGCCAGCAGCCAAGATAGGGGACTAGCGGGGGGGAGCACAGATACGCAGTATTTT. Translating gives CASSQDRGLAGGSTDTQYF.

The genes are TRBV19 and TRBJ2-1; unclear D gene. Germline CDR1 and CDR2: LNHDA and SQIVND (reference sequence). The CDR3 is made up of 16 amino acids. V dropped 6 bases and J dropped 0 bases, with 15 bases sitting between them. DNA for the CDR3: TGTGCCAGTAGAGGCACGGGCAGGAGCTCCTACAATGAGCAGTTCTTC. Encoded protein: CASRGTGRSSYNEQFF.

V is TRBV18 and J is TRBJ1-6, with D tentatively TRBD1 (6 bases). There are 16 residues in the CDR3. Trimming shortened V by 6 bases and J by 8 bases, and 20 bases separated the two germline ends. CDR1 is KGHSH, CDR2 LQKENI, per germline. CDR3 in amino acids: CASSPGGRGGDSPLHF. CDR3 coding DNA: TGTGCCAGCTCGCCGGGGGGCAGGGGAGGTGATTCACCCCTCCACTTT. The variable domain in full, completed from reference TRBV18 and TRBJ1-6, reads NAGVMQNPRHLVRRRGQEARLRCSPMKGHSHVYWYRQLPEEGLKFMVYLQKENIIDESGMPKERFSAEFPKEGPSILRIQQVVRGDSAAYFCASSPGGRGGDSPLHFGNGTRLTVT.

J is TRBJ2-4 and V is TRBV5-6, with D maybe TRBD2 (5 bases). The CDR3 has 13 residues. Trimming stripped 2 bases from V and 8 bases from J, with 11 bases between. Per the germline V gene, CDR1 is SGHDT and CDR2 is YYEEEE. CDR3 protein: CASSFLAADIQYF. The CDR3 DNA is TGTGCCAGCAGCTTCCTAGCTGCCGACATTCAGTACTTC.

The V and J genes are TRBV23-1 and TRBJ2-3, with a tentative D call TRBD2 (7 bases). TRBV23-1 is recorded as an ORF, its role being uncertain. The CDR3 length is 17 residues. V lost 0 bases and J lost 5, with 18 bases in between. The CDR3 sequence is CASSQSRGGIAVDTQYF. The CDR3 nucleotides read TGCGCCAGCAGTCAATCAAGGGGGGGTATAGCGGTAGATACGCAGTATTTT.

The chain recombines TRBV6-2 or TRBV6-3 with TRBJ2-7; 8 bases line up with TRBD2. The CDR3 covers 16 residues. The germline V gene encodes CDR1 MNHEY and CDR2 SVGEGT. J gave up 2 bases and V 2 bases, and 8 bases lay outside the gene matches. CDR3: CASSYPKAGDTYEQYF. DNA for the CDR3: TGTGCCAGCAGTTACCCCAAAGCGGGGGACACCTACGAGCAGTACTTC.

This clone was observed a handful of times. Compared with germline, one end of the junction differs, possibly owing to a read error. This chain links TRBV5-6 with TRBJ1-1; D perhaps matches TRBD1 (5 bases). The germline gives CDR1 SGHDT, CDR2 YYEEEE. The CDR3 runs 12 residues. CDR3 nucleotides: TGTGCCAGCAGCTTTTTAGGGACGGCCGGGATCTTT. Protein: CASSFLGTAGIF.

This rearrangement joins TRBV7-2 to TRBJ2-3; D gene ambiguous. This CDR3 is built from 17 residues. The germline gives CDR1 SGHTA, CDR2 FQGNSA. The V end was cut by 2 bases, the J end by 2 bases, with 17 bases between. The chain's CDR3 is CASSLTTNPPVTDTQYF. The CDR3 nucleotides read TGTGCCAGCAGCTTAACGACGAACCCACCTGTCACAGATACGCAGTATTTT.

The chain has TRBV5-4 and TRBJ2-5; 8 nucleotides line up with TRBD2. This CDR3 region has 13 residues. Germline CDR1 and CDR2: SGHNT and YYREEE (reference sequence). The V segment lost 0 bases and the J segment 7 bases; nucleotides outside the gene matches: 2. The CDR3 spells CASSLESGGTQYF. For the CDR3, the DNA is TGTGCCAGCAGCTTGGAGAGCGGGGGGACCCAGTACTTC.

This chain links TRBV28 with TRBJ1-3, with D unclear. The CDR3 contains 15 residues. Germline loops: CDR1 MDHEN, CDR2 SYDVKM. V dropped 6 bases and J dropped 0 bases, with 12 bases sitting between them. The CDR3 spells CASSAPEYSGNTIYF. DNA of the CDR3: TGTGCCAGCAGCGCGCCCGAATACTCTGGAAACACCATATATTTT.

This chain connects TRBV28 to TRBJ2-7, with 7 bases lining up with TRBD1. Germline assignment: CDR1 MDHEN and CDR2 SYDVKM. The CDR3 runs 15 residues. The trim removed 6 bases at V and 2 bases at J, leaving 10 bases unmatched. The CDR3, as DNA: TGTGCCAGCAGAAGGCGGACAGGAACGGCCTACGAGCAGTACTTC. Its protein is CASRRRTGTAYEQYF.

This chain joins TRBV27 and TRBJ1-1; no clear D. The CDR3 extends over 15 amino acids. Trimming shortened V by 4 bases and J by 1 base, and 13 bases separated the two germline ends. CDR1 and CDR2 (germline): MNHEY, SMNVEV (reference sequence). Written as DNA, the CDR3 is TGTGCCAGCAGTTCGTATTCCGGATCGAACACTGAAGCTTTCTTT. It encodes CASSSYSGSNTEAFF.

The V gene is TRBV3-1 (or the pseudogene TRBV3-2), the J gene TRBJ2-2, with D possibly being TRBD2 (5 bases). Germline V CDR1 and CDR2: LGHDT, YNNKEL (reference sequence). This CDR3 has 14 amino acids. V lost 3 bases and J lost 6, with 11 bases in between. This CDR3 is CASSHPQRAGELFF. DNA of the CDR3: TGTGCCAGCAGCCACCCACAGAGGGCCGGGGAGCTGTTTTTT.

The chain has TRBV4-1 and TRBJ2-2; D may be TRBD1 or TRBD2 (5 bases each). The V and J ends lost 0 bases and 1 base respectively, with 9 bases between them. From germline, CDR1 is MGHRA and CDR2 YSYEKL. The CDR3 is 16 residues long. The CDR3 is CASSQDEGRNTGELFF. The DNA for the CDR3 is TGCGCCAGCAGCCAAGACGAGGGGCGGAACACCGGGGAGCTGTTTTTT.

The chain carries TRBV5-6 and TRBJ2-7, with unresolved D. Germline CDR1 reads SGHDT; CDR2 reads YYEEEE. V was trimmed by 2 bases and J by 4 bases, leaving 7 bases between them. This CDR3 comprises 12 residues. Here the CDR3 DNA reads TGTGCCAGCAGCTTATCGCGGTACGAGCAGTACTTC. Translated: CASSLSRYEQYF.